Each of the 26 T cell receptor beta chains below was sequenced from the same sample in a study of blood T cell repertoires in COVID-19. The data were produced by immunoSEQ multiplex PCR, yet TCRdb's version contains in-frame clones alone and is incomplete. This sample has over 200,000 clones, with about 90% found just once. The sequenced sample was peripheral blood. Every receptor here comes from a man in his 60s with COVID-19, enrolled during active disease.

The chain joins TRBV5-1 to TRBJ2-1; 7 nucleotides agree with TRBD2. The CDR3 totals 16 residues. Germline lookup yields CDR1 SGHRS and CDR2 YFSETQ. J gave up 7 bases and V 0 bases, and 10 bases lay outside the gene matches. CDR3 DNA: TGCGCCAGCAGCTTGGTGGGCGGGAGTGGGGCGAATGAGCAGTTCTTC. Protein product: CASSLVGGSGANEQFF.

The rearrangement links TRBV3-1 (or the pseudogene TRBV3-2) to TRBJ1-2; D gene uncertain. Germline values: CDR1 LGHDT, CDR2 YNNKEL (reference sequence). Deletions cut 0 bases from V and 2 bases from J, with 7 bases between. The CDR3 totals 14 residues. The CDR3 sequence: CASSQEILNYGYTF. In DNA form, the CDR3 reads TGTGCCAGCAGCCAAGAGATACTGAACTATGGCTACACCTTC.

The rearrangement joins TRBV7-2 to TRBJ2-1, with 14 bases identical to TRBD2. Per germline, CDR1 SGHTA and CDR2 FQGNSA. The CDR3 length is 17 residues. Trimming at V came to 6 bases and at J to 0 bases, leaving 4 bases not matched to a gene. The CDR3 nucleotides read TGTGCCAGCAGACTGGGGACTAGCGGGAGCTCCTACAATGAGCAGTTCTTC. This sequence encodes CASRLGTSGSSYNEQFF. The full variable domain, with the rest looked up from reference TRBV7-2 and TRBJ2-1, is GAGVSQSPSNKVTEKGKDVELRCDPISGHTALYWYRQSLGQGLEFLIYFQGNSAPDKSGLPSDRFSAERTGGSVSTLTIQRTQQEDSAVYLCASRLGTSGSSYNEQFFGPGTRLTVL.

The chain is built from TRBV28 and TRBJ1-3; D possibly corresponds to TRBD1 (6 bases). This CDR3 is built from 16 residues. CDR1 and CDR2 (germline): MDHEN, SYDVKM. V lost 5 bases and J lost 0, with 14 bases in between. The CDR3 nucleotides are TGTGCCAGCAGTCCGACAGGACGGATCTCTGGAAACACCATATATTTT. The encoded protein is CASSPTGRISGNTIYF.

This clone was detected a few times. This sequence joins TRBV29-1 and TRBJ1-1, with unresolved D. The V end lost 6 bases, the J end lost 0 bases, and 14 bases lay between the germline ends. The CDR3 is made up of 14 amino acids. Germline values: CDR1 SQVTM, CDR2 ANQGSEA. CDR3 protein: CSVHSTGMNTEAFF. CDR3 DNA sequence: TGCAGCGTCCACAGCACCGGGATGAACACTGAAGCTTTCTTT.

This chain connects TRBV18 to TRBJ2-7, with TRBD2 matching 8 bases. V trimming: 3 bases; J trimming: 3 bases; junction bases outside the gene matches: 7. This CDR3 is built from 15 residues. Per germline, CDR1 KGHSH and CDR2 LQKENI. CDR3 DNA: TGTGCCAGCTCACCGCCGGGACTAGAGTTCTACGAGCAGTACTTC. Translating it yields CASSPPGLEFYEQYF.

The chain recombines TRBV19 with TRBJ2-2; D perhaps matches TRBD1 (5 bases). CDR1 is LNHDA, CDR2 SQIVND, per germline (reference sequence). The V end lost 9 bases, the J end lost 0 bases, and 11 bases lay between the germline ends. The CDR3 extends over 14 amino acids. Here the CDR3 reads CASSGAANTGELFF. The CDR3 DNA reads TGTGCCAGCAGTGGGGCTGCGAACACCGGGGAGCTGTTTTTT.

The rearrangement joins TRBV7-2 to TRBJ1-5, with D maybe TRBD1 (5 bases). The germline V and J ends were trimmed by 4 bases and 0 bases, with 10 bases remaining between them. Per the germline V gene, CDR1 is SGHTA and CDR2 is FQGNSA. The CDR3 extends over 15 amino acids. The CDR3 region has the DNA TGTGCCAGCAGCTACGTACAGGCTAGCAATCAGCCCCAGCATTTT. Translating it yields CASSYVQASNQPQHF. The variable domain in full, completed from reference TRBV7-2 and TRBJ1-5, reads GAGVSQSPSNKVTEKGKDVELRCDPISGHTALYWYRQSLGQGLEFLIYFQGNSAPDKSGLPSDRFSAERTGGSVSTLTIQRTQQEDSAVYLCASSYVQASNQPQHFGDGTRLSIL.

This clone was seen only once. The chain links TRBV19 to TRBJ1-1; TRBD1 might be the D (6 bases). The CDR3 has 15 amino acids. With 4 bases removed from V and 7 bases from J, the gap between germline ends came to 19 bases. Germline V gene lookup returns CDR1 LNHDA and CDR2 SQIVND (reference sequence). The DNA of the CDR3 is TGTGCCAGTAGTAGTCCCGGGGCAGGGGCAGTTGAAGCTTTCTTT. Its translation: CASSSPGAGAVEAFF.

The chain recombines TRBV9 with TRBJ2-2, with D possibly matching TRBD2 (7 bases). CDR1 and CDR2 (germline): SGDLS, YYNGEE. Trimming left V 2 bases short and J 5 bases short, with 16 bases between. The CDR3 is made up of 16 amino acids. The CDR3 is CASSVAPRGGTGELFF. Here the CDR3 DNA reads TGTGCCAGCAGCGTTGCCCCCAGGGGAGGGACCGGGGAGCTGTTTTTT.

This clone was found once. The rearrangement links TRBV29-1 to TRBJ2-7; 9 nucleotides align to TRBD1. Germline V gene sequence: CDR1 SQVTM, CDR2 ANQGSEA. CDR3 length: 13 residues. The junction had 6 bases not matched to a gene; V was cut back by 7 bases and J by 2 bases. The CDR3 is CSGLDRGAYEQYF. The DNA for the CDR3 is TGCAGCGGACTAGACAGGGGGGCCTACGAGCAGTACTTC.

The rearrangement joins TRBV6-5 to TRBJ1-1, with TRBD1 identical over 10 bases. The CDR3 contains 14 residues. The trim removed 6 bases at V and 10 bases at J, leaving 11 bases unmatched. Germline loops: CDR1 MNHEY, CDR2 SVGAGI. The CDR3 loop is CASSLDGQGVGAFF. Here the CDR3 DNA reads TGTGCCAGCAGCCTAGATGGACAGGGGGTGGGAGCTTTCTTT.

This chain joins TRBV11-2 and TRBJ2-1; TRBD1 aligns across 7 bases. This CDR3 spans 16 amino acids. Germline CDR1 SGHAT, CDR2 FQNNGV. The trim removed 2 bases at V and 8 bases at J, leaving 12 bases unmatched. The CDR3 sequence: CASSLFDREILDEQFF. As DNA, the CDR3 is TGTGCCAGCAGCTTATTTGACAGGGAGATTTTGGATGAGCAGTTCTTC.

The CDR3 loop reads CASSYSGGLTEAFF. In DNA, the CDR3 is TGTGCCAGCAGTTACTCGGGGGGGCTGACTGAAGCTTTCTTT. The gene calls are TRBV6-6 and TRBJ1-1, with D possibly being TRBD1 (6 bases). The germline CDR1 and CDR2 sequences are MNHNY and SVGAGI (reference sequence). The CDR3 is 14 residues long. The V gene lost 0 bases and the J gene lost 5 bases, with 10 bases spanning the gap.

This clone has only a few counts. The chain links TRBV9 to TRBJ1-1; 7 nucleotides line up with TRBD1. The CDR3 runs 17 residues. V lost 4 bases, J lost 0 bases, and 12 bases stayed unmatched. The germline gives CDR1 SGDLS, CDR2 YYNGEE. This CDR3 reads CASSPKRTGSMNTEAFF. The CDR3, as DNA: TGTGCCAGCAGCCCCAAGAGGACAGGATCCATGAACACTGAAGCTTTCTTT.

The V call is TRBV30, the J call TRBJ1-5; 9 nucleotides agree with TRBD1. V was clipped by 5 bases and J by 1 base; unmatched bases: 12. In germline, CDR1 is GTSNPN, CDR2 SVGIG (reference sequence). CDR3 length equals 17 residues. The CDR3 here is CAWGGGQGFPSNQPQHF. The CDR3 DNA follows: TGTGCCTGGGGGGGTGGACAGGGGTTCCCCAGCAATCAGCCCCAGCATTTT.

This CDR3 reads CASTDRGGNTIYF. The CDR3 DNA follows: TGTGCCAGCACCGACAGGGGTGGAAACACCATATATTTT. This chain links TRBV27 with TRBJ1-3, with 8 bases identical to TRBD1. J lost 3 bases, V lost 7 bases, and 2 bases had no gene match. Germline loops: CDR1 MNHEY, CDR2 SMNVEV (reference sequence). This CDR3 has 13 residues.

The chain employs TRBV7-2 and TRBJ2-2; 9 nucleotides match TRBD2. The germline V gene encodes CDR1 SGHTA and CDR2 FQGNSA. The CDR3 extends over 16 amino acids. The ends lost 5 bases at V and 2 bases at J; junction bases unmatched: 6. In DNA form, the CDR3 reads TGTGCCAGCAGCATAAAAGCGGGGGGCAACACCGGGGAGCTGTTTTTT. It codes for CASSIKAGGNTGELFF.

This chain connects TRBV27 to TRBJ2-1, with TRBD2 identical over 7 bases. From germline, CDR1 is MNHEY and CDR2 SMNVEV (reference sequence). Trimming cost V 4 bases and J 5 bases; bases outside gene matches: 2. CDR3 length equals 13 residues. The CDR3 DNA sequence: TGTGCCAGCAGTTGGCTAGCGGACAATGAGCAGTTCTTC. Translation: CASSWLADNEQFF.

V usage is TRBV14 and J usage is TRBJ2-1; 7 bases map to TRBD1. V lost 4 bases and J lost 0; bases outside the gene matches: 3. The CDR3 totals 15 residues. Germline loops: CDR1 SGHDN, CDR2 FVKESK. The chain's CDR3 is CASSRRQGSYNEQFF. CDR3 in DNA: TGTGCCAGCAGCCGCCGACAGGGCTCCTACAATGAGCAGTTCTTC.

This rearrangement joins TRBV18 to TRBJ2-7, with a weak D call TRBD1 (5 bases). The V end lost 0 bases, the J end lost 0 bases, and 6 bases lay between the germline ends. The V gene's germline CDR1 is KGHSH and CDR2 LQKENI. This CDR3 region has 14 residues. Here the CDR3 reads CASSPPTGSYEQYF. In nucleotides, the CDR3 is TGTGCCAGCTCACCACCCACAGGCTCCTACGAGCAGTACTTC.

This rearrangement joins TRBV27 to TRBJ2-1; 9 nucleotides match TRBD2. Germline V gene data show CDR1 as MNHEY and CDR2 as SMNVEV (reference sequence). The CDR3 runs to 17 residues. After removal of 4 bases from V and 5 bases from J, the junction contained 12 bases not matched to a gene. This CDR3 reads CASSSTPRAGGHNEQFF. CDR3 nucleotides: TGTGCCAGCAGTTCCACCCCCCGAGCGGGAGGTCACAATGAGCAGTTCTTC.

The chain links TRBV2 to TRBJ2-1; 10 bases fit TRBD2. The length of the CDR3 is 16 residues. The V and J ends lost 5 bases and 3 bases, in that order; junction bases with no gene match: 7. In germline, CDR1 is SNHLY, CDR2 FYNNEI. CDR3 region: CASSRERGGIYNEQFF. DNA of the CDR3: TGTGCCAGCAGTCGGGAGCGGGGGGGCATCTACAATGAGCAGTTCTTC.

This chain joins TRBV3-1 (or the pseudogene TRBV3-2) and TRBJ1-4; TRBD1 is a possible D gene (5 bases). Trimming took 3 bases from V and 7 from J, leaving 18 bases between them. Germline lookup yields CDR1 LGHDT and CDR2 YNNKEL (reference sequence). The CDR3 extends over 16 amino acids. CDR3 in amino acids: CASSHRQTPRGEKLFF. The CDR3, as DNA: TGTGCCAGCAGCCATAGACAGACCCCGCGGGGTGAAAAACTGTTTTTT.

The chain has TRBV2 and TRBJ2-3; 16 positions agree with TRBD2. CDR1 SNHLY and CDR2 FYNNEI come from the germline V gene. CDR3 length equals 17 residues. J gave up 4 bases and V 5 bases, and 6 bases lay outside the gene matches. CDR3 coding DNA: TGTGCCAGCAGTCTTCCGGGACTAGCGGGGGGGGCAGATACGCAGTATTTT. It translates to CASSLPGLAGGADTQYF. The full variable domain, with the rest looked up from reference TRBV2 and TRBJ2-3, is EPEVTQTPSHQVTQMGQEVILRCVPISNHLYFYWYRQILGQKVEFLVSFYNNEISEKSEIFDDQFSVERPDGSNFTLKIRSTKLEDSAMYFCASSLPGLAGGADTQYFGPGTRLTVL.

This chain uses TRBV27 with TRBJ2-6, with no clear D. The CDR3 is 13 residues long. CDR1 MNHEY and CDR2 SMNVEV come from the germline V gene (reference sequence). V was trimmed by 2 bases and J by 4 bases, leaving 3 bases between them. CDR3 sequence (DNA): TGTGCCAGCAGTTTAAGCGGGGCCAACGTCCTGACTTTC. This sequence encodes CASSLSGANVLTF.